This T cell receptor (beta chain) was sequenced during a study of human T cells and chemical hapten exposure. Unique molecular identifiers were attached to individual cDNA molecules within the library. TCRdb recomputed calls from the RACE reads with MiXCR, one row per CDR3 protein. Of about 120,000 distinct CDR3 sequences in the sample, roughly an eighth were seen once. Described time point: patch test 1, 2 weeks after DPC sensitization. Treatment defined: therapeutic diphenylcyclopropenone sensitization with weekly scalp DPC. Extraction of total RNA was performed on unfractionated whole blood. The sequencing used whole blood, collected in connection with sensitization to the hapten diphenylcyclopropenone (DPC). The sequence was collected from a man in his late teens or twenties with alopecia areata. Some clones in this sample may be carry-over from other donors' samples.

This chain's CDR3 is CATGQPGQETQYF. As DNA, the CDR3 is TGTGCCACGGGGCAGCCCGGCCAAGAGACCCAGTACTTC. V and J are TRBV10-3 and TRBJ2-5; the D gene could be TRBD1 or TRBD2 (5 bases each). The CDR3 extends over 13 amino acids. The V and J ends lost 10 bases and 1 base respectively, with 13 bases between them. Germline V gene data show CDR1 as ENHRY and CDR2 as SYGVKD.